These 19 T cell receptor beta chains came from one sample sequenced in a study of identical twins. From the 5' RACE reads, TCRdb called clonotypes with MiXCR, one entry per CDR3 protein. The sample lists approximately 620,000 distinct CDR3 sequences, 8.6% occurring once. Separately, the same data were catalogued under a study of yellow fever vaccine responses in identical twins.

Sequencing used PBMCs. Source of these receptors: a woman between 18 and 29 years old in good health.

The chain carries TRBV20-1 and TRBJ2-4; D unresolved. The CDR3 extends over 14 amino acids. V lost 6 bases to trimming and J lost 2 bases, with 14 bases between them. Germline assignment: CDR1 DFQATT and CDR2 SNEGSKA (reference sequence). This chain's CDR3 is CSATRTNTKNIQYF. The CDR3 nucleotides are TGCAGTGCGACCCGCACCAACACCAAAAACATTCAGTACTTC.

In its sample, this clonotype was seen a few times. The CDR3 loop reads CASSPNTGRETQYF. The CDR3 nucleotides read TGTGCCAGCAGTCCAAATACAGGGAGGGAGACCCAGTACTTC. The chain combines TRBV28 with TRBJ2-5; D tentatively fits TRBD1 or TRBD2 (6 bases each). The CDR3 length is 14 residues. V dropped 5 bases and J dropped 5 bases, with 15 bases sitting between them. In germline, CDR1 is MDHEN, CDR2 SYDVKM.

This clonotype occurred many times. The chain employs TRBV12-3 or TRBV12-4 and TRBJ1-1, with D tentatively TRBD1 (5 bases). V was cut by 2 bases and J by 1 base, with 11 bases left in between. CDR3 length: 15 amino acids. CDR3 in amino acids: CASSLSGSPNTEAFF. CDR3 nucleotide sequence: TGTGCCAGCAGTTTATCAGGGTCCCCGAACACTGAAGCTTTCTTT.

This clonotype was seen repeatedly, ten times or more. This chain connects TRBV11-2 to TRBJ2-5; 8 positions match TRBD2. CDR1 and CDR2 (germline): SGHAT, FQNNGV. This CDR3 region has 15 residues. The junction had 3 bases not matched to a gene; V was cut back by 1 base and J by 2 bases. The CDR3 protein is CASSLVPSGQETQYF. CDR3 DNA sequence: TGTGCCAGCAGCTTAGTTCCTAGCGGGCAAGAGACCCAGTACTTC.

In its sample, this clonotype was seen many times. The V gene is TRBV11-2, the J gene TRBJ1-3, with a weak D call TRBD1 (6 bases). Germline V gene data show CDR1 as SGHAT and CDR2 as FQNNGV. CDR3 size: 16 residues. The ends were cut back, 3 bases at V and 0 bases at J, with 12 bases in the middle. CDR3 nucleotide sequence: TGTGCCAGCAGCTTCAAAGGGGGGAGCTCTGGAAACACCATATATTTT. Its protein is CASSFKGGSSGNTIYF.

This clonotype was detected ten times or more. V gene TRBV7-2 combines with J gene TRBJ1-1; D gene ambiguous. CDR1 and CDR2 from the germline V gene are SGHTA and FQGNSA. Trimming pared 5 bases from V and 1 base from J, leaving 11 bases between. The CDR3 is made up of 14 amino acids. The CDR3 nucleotides read TGTGCCAGCAGCCCTAGCGGCGGGAACACTGAAGCTTTCTTT. Encoded protein: CASSPSGGNTEAFF.

This clonotype occurred many times. V is TRBV7-6 and J is TRBJ1-3; D is undetermined. CDR3 length: 14 amino acids. V dropped 0 bases and J dropped 0 bases, with 3 bases sitting between them. Germline V gene data show CDR1 as SGHVS and CDR2 as FNYEAQ. Written as DNA, the CDR3 is TGTGCCAGCAGCTTAGCCATCTCTGGAAACACCATATATTTT. This sequence encodes CASSLAISGNTIYF.

In its sample, this clonotype was seen a few times. The rearrangement joins TRBV29-1 to TRBJ2-2; 9 bases align to TRBD2. The germline V gene encodes CDR1 SQVTM and CDR2 ANQGSEA. V shed 6 bases and J 0 bases; nucleotides not matched to a gene: 11. The CDR3 totals 17 residues. The CDR3 DNA reads TGCAGCGTCCGGGGGGGACTAGCCCTATCGAACACCGGGGAGCTGTTTTTT. It encodes CSVRGGLALSNTGELFF.

This clonotype has a count of ten or more. This sequence joins TRBV12-3 or TRBV12-4 and TRBJ1-1; 8 positions match TRBD1. CDR3 length equals 17 residues. The J segment lost 4 bases and the V segment lost 6 bases, leaving 16 bases of the junction unmatched. CDR3 in DNA: TGTGCCAGCAGGACCGGACAGGGTTCTTCCTCTCCCACTGAAGCTTTCTTT. Protein: CASRTGQGSSSPTEAFF.

The rearrangement joins TRBV13 to TRBJ2-1; D is possibly TRBD1 (5 bases). This CDR3 has 17 residues. V gave up 5 bases and J gave up 0 bases, with 17 bases separating them. Germline V CDR1 and CDR2: PRHDT, FYEKMQ (reference sequence). In DNA form, the CDR3 reads TGTGCCAGCAGCCCGGTTGCAGGGCCGAGCTCCTACAATGAGCAGTTCTTC. Its translation: CASSPVAGPSSYNEQFF.

This chain uses TRBV3-1 with TRBJ2-7; 7 bases fit TRBD1. Trimming took 4 bases from V and 1 from J; bases not matched to a gene: 10. The CDR3 loop spans 16 amino acids. CDR1 is LGHDT, CDR2 YNNKEL, per germline (reference sequence). The CDR3 loop is CASSRDSRGNSYEQYF. CDR3 bases: TGTGCCAGCAGCCGAGACAGCAGGGGGAATTCCTACGAGCAGTACTTC.

The V gene is TRBV4-3, the J gene TRBJ2-3; 12 nucleotides agree with TRBD2. With V trimmed by 1 base and J by 4 bases, 3 bases remained unmatched. The CDR3 is 16 residues long. The germline gives CDR1 LGHNA, CDR2 YSLEER. CDR3 nucleotides: TGCGCCAGCAGCCAAGCGACTAGCGGGAGCCCAGATACGCAGTATTTT. It specifies CASSQATSGSPDTQYF.

The chain joins TRBV7-9 to TRBJ2-7; possible D gene TRBD1, 6 bases. The CDR3 has 11 amino acids. Between the trimmed V and J ends, which lost 5 bases and 10 bases, there was a span of 12 bases. The germline V gene encodes CDR1 SEHNR and CDR2 FQNEAQ (reference sequence). The CDR3 coding sequence is TGTGCCAGCAGCCCCCGACAGGAACAGTACTTC. Protein product: CASSPRQEQYF.

This chain links TRBV28 with TRBJ2-1; 7 nucleotides agree with TRBD1. There are 16 residues in the CDR3. With V trimmed by 7 bases and J by 2 bases, 11 bases remained unmatched. Germline CDR1 is MDHEN and CDR2 is SYDVKM. Here the CDR3 DNA reads TGTGCCAGCACCGCTGATACAGGGGCCCCCTACAATGAGCAGTTCTTC. It specifies CASTADTGAPYNEQFF.

This clonotype has a count of ten or more. The junction does not match germline at one end; this may be a read error. J is TRBJ2-3 and V is TRBV7-7, with D uncertain. Germline values: CDR1 SSHAT, CDR2 FNYEAQ (reference sequence). The CDR3 is made up of 15 amino acids. CDR3 region: CASSSLGAFEDTQYF. CDR3 in DNA: TGTGCTAGCAGCTCTTTAGGAGCCTTTGAAGATACGCAGTATTTT. Using reference TRBV7-7 and TRBJ2-3 for the parts outside the CDR3, the full variable domain is GAGVSQSPRYKVTKRGQDVTLRCDPISSHATLYWYQQALGQGPEFLTYFNYEAQPDKSGLPSDRFSAERPEGSISTLTIQRTEQRDSAMYRCASSSLGAFEDTQYFGPGTRLTVL.

The chain is built from TRBV7-2 and TRBJ2-1; possibly TRBD2 for D (5 bases). Germline values: CDR1 SGHTA, CDR2 FQGNSA. V shed 4 bases and J shed 0 bases, with 10 bases lying between them. This CDR3 has 15 amino acids. The CDR3 spells CASSSAGTSYNEQFF. DNA for the CDR3: TGTGCCAGCAGCTCTGCGGGTACCTCCTACAATGAGCAGTTCTTC. Complete variable domain (other parts from reference TRBV7-2 and TRBJ2-1): GAGVSQSPSNKVTEKGKDVELRCDPISGHTALYWYRQSLGQGLEFLIYFQGNSAPDKSGLPSDRFSAERTGGSVSTLTIQRTQQEDSAVYLCASSSAGTSYNEQFFGPGTRLTVL.

This clonotype occurred many times. The CDR3 sequence is CASSQGTSYYEQYF. CDR3 DNA: TGTGCCAGCAGCCAGGGGACTAGTTACTACGAGCAGTACTTC. This chain uses TRBV3-1 with TRBJ2-7; 8 bases are a match to TRBD2. This CDR3 is 14 amino acids long. From germline, CDR1 is LGHDT and CDR2 YNNKEL (reference sequence). Unmatched junction bases numbered 4, after V lost 3 bases and J lost 3 bases.

A few counts support this clonotype. The CDR3 loop is CSAGLAAAYEQYF. The CDR3 DNA follows: TGCAGTGCTGGACTAGCGGCCGCCTACGAGCAGTACTTC. The chain links TRBV20-1 to TRBJ2-7, with 10 bases that match TRBD2. CDR1 and CDR2 (germline): DFQATT, SNEGSKA (reference sequence). This CDR3 comprises 13 residues. J gave up 2 bases and V 5 bases, and 3 bases lay outside the gene matches.

The table lists this clonotype with a few counts. This chain uses TRBV7-2 with TRBJ2-3, with a tentative D call TRBD1 (5 bases). The V gene's germline CDR1 is SGHTA and CDR2 FQGNSA. The CDR3 runs to 16 residues. The V gene lost 5 bases and the J gene lost 2 bases, with 17 bases spanning the gap. CDR3 loop: CASSPRARAYTDTQYF. DNA for the CDR3: TGTGCCAGCAGCCCCAGGGCCCGGGCATACACAGATACGCAGTATTTT.